What follows is one TCR beta chain and its context. The sample holds a few counts of this clonotype. This receptor's antigen is unknown. Base-call qualities are not available, and no considerably larger clone is one nucleotide away. The data were taken from a study of blood T cells in healthy people across ages (dated by TCRdb to between 2014 and 2016). About the investigation overall: In model experiments, template switching captured about one uniquely barcoded TCR beta cDNA molecule for every two T cells. Donors of different ages were randomly distributed across sequencing lanes to avoid experimental bias. Donors were grouped into four age groups: young (average 16 years), middle-aged (under 40), aged (around 60) and long-lived (approximately 75). Using the same blood draw, the study looked at two additional independent replicas of 1 million unique cDNA reads for two donors, one aged 18 to 30 and the other aged 80 or older. To track age-related changes in TCR beta repertoire diversity, the study relied on deep sequencing normalized with unique cDNA molecular identifiers. The research as a whole found: Donor CMV infection status was unknown, potentially confounding age-related changes in expanded clonotypes. There was a strong correlation between observed TCR beta diversity and the percentage of naive T cells measured by flow cytometry. Conclusive comparison of naive and antigen-experienced compartments was prevented by the profiling of bulk unsorted PBMCs. Observed TCR beta diversity per million T cells fell roughly linearly with age, and a significant reduction was already apparent by age approximately 41. Compared with the aged group, more naive CD4+ T cells, fewer expanded clones and increased TCR diversity were shown by the long-lived group, suggesting age selection. Estimates of total diversity from one million sequenced T cells were regarded as lower bounds and underestimates.

The 35 to 40 donors, aged roughly 6 to 95 years, were systemically healthy Caucasian individuals from Russia. Roughly 9 milliliters of peripheral blood were drawn from each donor into EDTA-treated Vacutainer tubes. Ficoll-Paque density-gradient centrifugation was used to isolate PBMCs, with at least 6.5 million per sample. Total RNA was extracted from PBMCs with Trizol reagent, with at least 6 micrograms obtained per sample. The percentages of naive CD45RAhigh/CD27high T cells were determined by flow cytometry on a PBMC aliquot from every donor. Receptors were amplified or captured by 5' RACE. The instrument given in TCRdb is Illumina HiSeq 2500. A second PCR of roughly 7 to 12 cycles was performed with a sample-barcoded 5' primer and a J-beta primer mix. Each TCR beta cDNA molecule received a unique molecular identifier from a template-switch 5' adaptor carrying 12 random nucleotides. Each sample yielded at least 3 million CDR3-containing paired-end reads. All of the RNA was converted into first-strand cDNA using the Mint cDNA synthesis kit, with a TRBC-specific oligonucleotide serving as the primer. Following uracil-DNA glycosylase treatment, all cDNA underwent a first 18-cycle PCR with the universal primers M1SS and BC2_uni_R. Under the source paper's analysis protocol: For normalization, 1 million high-quality reads were randomly selected from each sample, with every read carrying a distinct molecular identifier. Instead of being binned into consensus sequences, reads with shared molecular identifiers were discarded. CDR3 identification, clonotype clustering and error correction used MiTCR with a Q25 quality threshold and the strictest error-elimination algorithm. Lower-bound total TCR beta diversity was estimated with a nonparametric unseen species model using Euler transformation. TCRdb ran its own pipeline on the public reads, namely fastp trimming at Q25 and MiXCR clone calling, and kept in-frame beta chains. Rows are combined by CDR3 protein, so each entry shows the most common genes and DNA. None of the V and J calls come from the authors' own analysis; TCRdb made them. The sample contains 850,000 to 1,000,000 distinct CDR3 sequences, 40% to 60% of them found a single time. Around 15% of the sample lies in the top ten.

This clonotype originated in a man aged 25 to 40 in good health. Sequenced: blood.

The nucleotide sequence reads as follows: TGTGCCACCAGTGATTCTAGGCGCACGCAGTATTTT. This gives the protein CATSDSRRTQYF. The chain joins TRBV24-1 to TRBJ2-3; no D gene is confidently identified. Reading the germline V gene gives CDR1 KGHDR and CDR2 SFDVKD. The CDR3 measures 12 amino acids from cysteine to phenylalanine. Solely the CDR3 DNA is kept, with 36 bases framed from the first base. V is clipped by 2 bases and J by 9 bases, and the sequence between their germline boundaries is 8 bases long.